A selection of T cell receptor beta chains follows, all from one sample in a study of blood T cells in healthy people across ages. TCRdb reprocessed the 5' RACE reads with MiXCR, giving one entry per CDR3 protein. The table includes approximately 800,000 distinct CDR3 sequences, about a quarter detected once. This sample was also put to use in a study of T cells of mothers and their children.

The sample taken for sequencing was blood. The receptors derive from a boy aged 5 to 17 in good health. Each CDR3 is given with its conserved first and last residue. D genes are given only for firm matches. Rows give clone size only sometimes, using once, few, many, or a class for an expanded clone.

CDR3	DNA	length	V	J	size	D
CSARDLRGDEKLFF	TGCAGTGCTAGAGATCTTAGAGGGGATGAAAAACTGTTTTTT	14	TRBV20-1	TRBJ1-4	few	-
CSARDGGASGGIPYEQYF	TGCAGTGCTAGAGATGGTGGGGCTAGCGGGGGCATACCCTACGAGCAGTACTTC	18	TRBV20-1	TRBJ2-7	few	TRBD2
CASSPYWDQETQYF	TGTGCCAGCAGTCCCTACTGGGACCAAGAGACCCAGTACTTC	14	TRBV28	TRBJ2-5	-	-
CASSRGRAISGANVLTF	TGCGCCAGCAGCCGGGGCAGGGCAATCTCTGGGGCCAACGTCCTGACTTTC	17	TRBV4-1	TRBJ2-6	-	-
CASSSHDLSSYEQYF	TGTGCCAGCAGCTCCCACGATTTGAGCTCCTACGAGCAGTACTTC	15	TRBV7-9	TRBJ2-7	-	-
CASSPKQGLAKDTQYF	TGTGCCAGCAGCCCAAAGCAGGGACTAGCGAAAGATACGCAGTATTTT	16	TRBV7-9	TRBJ2-3	-	TRBD2
CATSSGRDRGYEQYF	TGTGCCACCAGCAGTGGCCGGGACAGGGGTTACGAGCAGTACTTC	15	TRBV15	TRBJ2-7	few	TRBD1
CASSFKGADTQYF	TGTGCCAGCAGCTTTAAGGGAGCAGATACGCAGTATTTT	13	TRBV7-9	TRBJ2-3	-	-
CASSEVGGAYGYTF	TGTGCCAGCAGTGAAGTGGGGGGCGCTTATGGCTACACCTTC	14	TRBV6-1	TRBJ1-2	few	-
CASRLEGGPYEQYF	TGTGCCAGCAGACTCGAAGGGGGCCCCTACGAGCAGTACTTC	14	TRBV2	TRBJ2-7	-	TRBD1
CASRSPGLYGYTF	TGTGCCAGCAGATCTCCTGGTTTATATGGCTACACCTTC	13	TRBV28	TRBJ1-2	few	-
CSARSAYSGNTIYF	TGCAGTGCTAGGTCGGCCTACTCTGGAAACACCATATATTTT	14	TRBV20-1	TRBJ1-3	few	-
CSVGRGAFF	TGCAGCGTTGGCAGGGGAGCTTTCTTT	9	TRBV29-1	TRBJ1-1	once	-
CASSFSGTGSGYTF	TGTGCCAGCAGTTTTTCCGGGACAGGGTCTGGCTACACCTTC	14	TRBV12-3/TRBV12-4	TRBJ1-2	few	TRBD1
CSARAANQPQHF	TGCAGTGCTAGAGCTGCGAATCAGCCCCAGCATTTT	12	TRBV20-1	TRBJ1-5	-	-
CASSFVPGRVTNEKLFF	TGCGCCAGCAGCTTCGTCCCGGGACGGGTAACTAATGAAAAACTGTTTTTT	17	TRBV5-1	TRBJ1-4	few	-
CASSYDRGEETQYF	TGTGCCAGCAGCTATGACAGGGGTGAAGAGACCCAGTACTTC	14	TRBV7-2	TRBJ2-5	-	TRBD1
CASSSSVGGSYVLTF	TGTGCCAGCAGTTCCTCTGTGGGTGGGTCATACGTCCTGACTTTC	15	TRBV28	TRBJ2-6	many	-
CASSLKGRQDSNQPQHF	TGTGCCAGCAGCTTAAAAGGTCGTCAGGATAGCAATCAGCCCCAGCATTTT	17	TRBV7-3	TRBJ1-5	few	-
CATGQGRGYGYTF	TGTGCCACAGGACAGGGGCGGGGCTATGGCTACACCTTC	13	TRBV12-3/TRBV12-4	TRBJ1-2	few	TRBD1
CASSPSEHYEQYF	TGTGCCAGCAGCCCGTCGGAGCACTACGAGCAGTACTTC	13	TRBV3-1	TRBJ2-7	few	-
CARGEVLRPQHF	TGTGCCAGAGGGGAGGTCTTAAGGCCCCAGCATTTT	12	TRBV19	TRBJ1-5	few	-
CASRDRSETQYF	TGTGCCAGCAGGGACAGGTCGGAGACCCAGTACTTC	12	TRBV2	TRBJ2-5	few	TRBD1
CASRPSGSTGELFF	TGTGCCAGCAGGCCTAGCGGAAGCACCGGGGAGCTGTTTTTT	14	TRBV2	TRBJ2-2	few	TRBD2
CASTRGPTNEKLFF	TGTGCCAGCACCCGGGGGCCAACTAATGAAAAACTGTTTTTT	14	TRBV12-3/TRBV12-4	TRBJ1-4	-	-
CASSMGLAGASSYNEQFF	TGTGCCAGCAGTATGGGACTAGCGGGGGCGAGCTCCTACAATGAGCAGTTCTTC	18	TRBV3-1	TRBJ2-1	few	TRBD2
CASSYDGEQFF	TGTGCCAGCAGTTACGACGGTGAGCAGTTCTTC	11	TRBV6-6	TRBJ2-1	-	-
CASSFRRGGDEKLFF	TGTGCCAGCAGCTTCCGAAGGGGGGGGGATGAAAAACTGTTTTTT	15	TRBV7-2	TRBJ1-4	once	-
CASAKAGGKTQYF	TGTGCCAGCGCCAAGGCAGGGGGCAAGACCCAGTACTTC	13	TRBV7-3	TRBJ2-5	-	TRBD1
CASSFGQGFLFF	TGTGCCAGCAGTTTCGGACAGGGGTTTCTGTTTTTT	12	TRBV12-3/TRBV12-4	TRBJ2-2	-	TRBD1
CASSLGTSSGELFF	TGTGCCAGCAGCTTGGGGACCAGCAGCGGGGAGCTGTTTTTT	14	TRBV5-5	TRBJ2-2	few	-
CASSLRLPGTQYF	TGCGCCAGCAGCCTAAGACTCCCGGGGACCCAGTACTTC	13	TRBV5-1	TRBJ2-5	-	-
CASSLGHLSYEQYF	TGTGCCAGCAGCCTGGGACACCTCTCCTACGAGCAGTACTTC	14	TRBV6-6	TRBJ2-7	-	-
CASSSRTRYEQYF	TGTGCCAGCAGTTCTAGGACTCGCTACGAGCAGTACTTC	13	TRBV7-2	TRBJ2-7	once	-
CSARDSRSGGPEAFF	TGCAGTGCTAGAGATTCGAGATCAGGGGGCCCTGAAGCTTTCTTT	15	TRBV20-1	TRBJ1-1	-	TRBD1
CASSRTTQGAGEAFF	TGTGCCAGCAGCCGAACTACACAGGGGGCAGGTGAAGCTTTCTTT	15	TRBV6-5	TRBJ1-1	-	TRBD1
CASSWTRWDTQYF	TGTGCCAGCAGTTGGACTAGATGGGATACGCAGTATTTT	13	TRBV12-3/TRBV12-4	TRBJ2-3	-	TRBD2
CASATGDYNEQFF	TGTGCCAGCGCCACGGGGGACTACAATGAGCAGTTCTTC	13	TRBV2	TRBJ2-1	few	-
CSVGQASMNTEAFF	TGCAGCGTTGGGCAGGCGAGCATGAACACTGAAGCTTTCTTT	14	TRBV29-1	TRBJ1-1	-	-
CATSGGAGATGELFF	TGCGCCACCTCGGGCGGGGCTGGGGCCACCGGGGAGCTGTTTTTT	15	TRBV5-1	TRBJ2-2	-	-
CASSAGGQDEQYF	TGCGCCAGCAGTGCCGGGGGGCAAGACGAGCAGTACTTC	13	TRBV10-1	TRBJ2-7	-	-
CASSQGRRSYGYTF	TGTGCCAGCAGCCAGGGGAGGAGAAGCTATGGCTACACCTTC	14	TRBV3-1	TRBJ1-2	-	-
CASSHLKGQLRYGYTF	TGTGCCAGCAGCCACCTGAAAGGGCAATTACGCTATGGCTACACCTTC	16	TRBV11-2	TRBJ1-2	-	-
CASNLQGTYEQYF	TGTGCCAGCAACCTACAGGGGACCTACGAGCAGTACTTC	13	TRBV28	TRBJ2-7	-	TRBD1
CASRPDRGSTDTQYF	TGTGCCAGCAGACCCGACAGGGGGAGCACAGATACGCAGTATTTT	15	TRBV7-9	TRBJ2-3	-	TRBD1
CAIRTSGEETQYF	TGTGCCATTCGGACTAGCGGGGAAGAGACCCAGTACTTC	13	TRBV10-3	TRBJ2-5	-	TRBD2
CSASQGTSGEETQYF	TGCAGTGCTAGCCAAGGGACTAGCGGAGAAGAGACCCAGTACTTC	15	TRBV20-1	TRBJ2-5	-	TRBD2
CSARGPGHFSEQFF	TGCAGTGCTAGAGGACCGGGACACTTCAGTGAGCAGTTCTTC	14	TRBV20-1	TRBJ2-1	-	-
CASSVSGRGPYEQYF	TGTGCCAGCAGCGTATCTGGGCGGGGTCCCTACGAGCAGTACTTC	15	TRBV9	TRBJ2-7	-	-
CASSEGGLVGELFF	TGTGCCAGCAGTGAAGGGGGATTGGTCGGGGAGCTGTTTTTT	14	TRBV2	TRBJ2-2	few	-
CASSLSGTGGYTF	TGTGCCAGCAGTTTAAGCGGTACGGGTGGCTACACCTTC	13	TRBV28	TRBJ1-2	-	-
CASSFGDRVYNEQFF	TGCGCCAGCAGCTTCGGGGACAGGGTCTACAATGAGCAGTTCTTC	15	TRBV5-1	TRBJ2-1	-	TRBD1
CASSPTGYTYNEQFF	TGTGCCAGCAGTCCCACGGGGTATACCTACAATGAGCAGTTCTTC	15	TRBV12-3/TRBV12-4	TRBJ2-1	-	-
CASSLWVRGSNQPQHF	TGTGCCAGCAGCTTATGGGTCAGGGGAAGCAATCAGCCCCAGCATTTT	16	TRBV7-9	TRBJ1-5	-	-
CASSLGGAHYNEQFF	TGTGCCAGCAGCTTAGGGGGGGCACATTACAATGAGCAGTTCTTC	15	TRBV7-3	TRBJ2-1	-	-